Listed below are T cell receptor beta chains from one sample, sequenced in a study of radiotherapy plus CTLA-4 blockade in lung cancer. The data were produced by immunoSEQ multiplex PCR, yet TCRdb's version contains in-frame clones alone and is incomplete. The sample has approximately 99,000 clones; about 86% are singletons. Material: peripheral blood, obtained from a patient treated with radiotherapy plus ipilimumab. These TCRs come from a human donor with non-small cell lung cancer that progressed on radiotherapy plus ipilimumab. Each CDR3 is given without its conserved first and last residue.

J gene | V gene | CDR3 protein
TRBJ2-2 | TRBV2 | ASNVGGDTGELF
TRBJ1-3 | TRBV30 | AWNSGNTIY
TRBJ2-1 | TRBV7-9 | ASSPYLEAGWRPPKQF
TRBJ2-1 | TRBV2 | ASRRTGSLNEQF
TRBJ2-7 | TRBV5-1 | ASSRAGPPYEQY
TRBJ2-3 | TRBV4-1 | ASSQVGAIPDTQY
TRBJ2-4 | TRBV5-4 | ASTLPQRPAKNIQY
TRBJ2-3 | TRBV7-3 | ASSPSVGQGSDTQY
TRBJ2-7 | TRBV6-5 | ASSESLVYEQY
TRBJ2-3 | TRBV7-8 | ASSSRLAGSVTDTQY
TRBJ2-1 | TRBV6-5 | ASSDTPRNEQF
TRBJ1-2 | TRBV6-6 | ASSYLSGGRGGYT
TRBJ2-7 | TRBV10-3 | AISAGTDYEQY
TRBJ1-5 | TRBV18 | ASSPDRYQPQH
TRBJ2-3 | TRBV10-3 | AISESLTTDTQY
TRBJ2-1 | TRBV5-1 | ASMNTGTTKNEQF
TRBJ1-4 | TRBV7-9 | ASSQIGTGVVSEKLF
TRBJ1-4 | TRBV5-3 | ARSLVGEKLF
TRBJ1-1 | TRBV10-3 | AISGPNTEAF
. | TRBV2 | ASSPNYEQY
TRBJ1-1 | TRBV7-8 | ASSLGAGLSAF
TRBJ2-1 | TRBV7-9 | ASSLSAGVTNEQF
TRBJ2-4 | TRBV7-8 | ASSPLVGMAIQY
TRBJ1-1 | TRBV5-1 | ASTTGGAGTEAF
TRBJ2-1 | TRBV6-5 | ATQRTRSYNEQF
TRBJ2-1 | TRBV7-2 | ASSLGYSPF
TRBJ1-3 | TRBV28 | ASSWGGDSGNTIY
TRBJ1-5 | TRBV6-1 | ASSADRPQH
TRBJ2-5 | TRBV2 | ASSPTTSRETQY
TRBJ2-5 | TRBV6-6 | ASSYTGETQY
TRBJ2-3 | TRBV7-2 | ASSPRTSGRGSDTQY
TRBJ2-7 | TRBV4-1 | ASSQALAGEAYEQY
TRBJ2-7 | TRBV6-1 | ASRASGNSYEQY
TRBJ2-3 | TRBV5-1 | ASSLGVLPGTDTQY
TRBJ2-3 | TRBV6-1 | ASSDTRLAVSTDTQY
TRBJ2-1 | TRBV28 | ASSPQAPNEQF
TRBJ2-3 | TRBV2 | AGSVAGGSTDTQY
TRBJ1-5 | TRBV27 | ASSLYLRGDGRHLPQH
TRBJ2-1 | TRBV7-8 | ASSLENPYNEQF
TRBJ2-7 | TRBV6-6 | ASSPPDGFKVY
TRBJ2-1 | TRBV7-7 | ASSLGLVDEQF
TRBJ2-1 | TRBV9 | ASSVGLPGGNEQF
TRBJ2-1 | TRBV27 | ASSTSGTGTYNEQF
TRBJ1-1 | TRBV7-2 | ASRRQENTEAF
TRBJ2-5 | TRBV19 | ASSALGQMYQETQY
TRBJ1-2 | TRBV7-2 | ASSLGTAYGYT
TRBJ2-7 | TRBV2 | ASGAYSYEQY
TRBJ2-2 | TRBV7-8 | ASSHGRNTGELF
TRBJ2-7 | TRBV7-2 | ASSLGNPAYEQY
TRBJ2-5 | TRBV14 | ASSQDSASTQETQY
TRBJ1-2 | TRBV27 | ASSPGGPDGYT